Sequencing of this TCR beta chain was carried out in a study of blood T cell repertoires in COVID-19 (dated by TCRdb to the early 2020s). For the study in its entirety: Collaborator samples came from the United States, Italy and Spain and covered acute and convalescent phases of COVID-19. The prospective study material was composed of cDNA or gDNA derived from T cells, B-cell-depleted T cells, or PBMCs. Deeply sampled blood TCRbeta repertoires from subjects exposed to, actively infected with, or recovered from COVID-19 were included in the dataset. The repertoires were made available in a free public database intended to serve as a resource for research on the immune response to SARS-CoV-2. The samples were drawn from the first 160 participants of the ongoing ImmuneRACE study and from 950 to 1,500 subjects provided by 6 global collaborators. The sample metadata nearly always contained a de-identified subject ID, COVID-19 status, age in years and sex. Where HLA class I and class II types were available, the types were taken from metadata supplied by the sample provider, not from assay-based typing.

Study-level results and caveats: Clinical and demographic metadata were provided uncurated, with the amount varying by source and participant.

In the case of this clone: Its antigen is still unknown. Nothing much larger sits one base from this clone, and base qualities are not available.

TCRbeta CDR3 regions were amplified from genomic DNA using the immunoSEQ Assay, a bias-controlled multiplex PCR. The paper's processing steps were these. Within the assay, amplification of reference gene primers was used to estimate how many nucleated cells each sample contained. To quantify the absolute abundance of each unique TCRbeta CDR3 rearrangement, sequence reads were collapsed and filtered. Productive Simpson clonality was computed per sample as the square root of Simpson's diversity index over productive rearrangements. In its TCRdb copy, this immuneACCESS table keeps in-frame sequences only and misses some clones. Where compared with another copy, unresolved V genes explain less than half of these, and the others have no known cause. The V and J calls and clone size are taken from that table; D and trimming were inferred from the DNA. In all, the sample holds hundreds of thousands of clones, and about nine tenths of those were seen once. The top ten hold about 6.7% of the sample.

One collaborating source in Seattle enrolled patients during active infection and followed them longitudinally through the course of disease. Each collaborating institution followed its own protocols to collect whole blood in K2EDTA tubes. For TCRbeta analysis, collaborators shipped samples as frozen whole blood, isolated PBMCs, or DNA extracted from either of those sample types. Trimming removed 3 bases from V and 7 bases from J, leaving 7 bases between the germline ends. Taken from cysteine to phenylalanine, the CDR3 has 11 residues. CDR3 DNA is the only sequence kept; it has 33 bases, read in frame from the first base. CDR1 ENHRY and CDR2 SYGVKD were looked up in the germline V gene.

What was sequenced was peripheral blood. In this chain, TRBV10-3 is recombined with TRBJ2-7, with the D gene not clear enough to name. The receptor's source is a woman aged 25 to 39 with COVID-19, enrolled during active disease. The CDR3 sequence is CAISEAREQYF. The nucleotide sequence is TGTGCCATCAGTGAAGCGCGTGAGCAGTACTTC.